Below are 26 T cell receptor beta chains sequenced from a single sample in a study of T-cell reconstitution after alpha-beta-depleted transplantation in children. Unique molecular identifiers were used in preparing the TCRbeta library. TCRdb analysed the PCR reads with MiXCR anew, one entry per CDR3 protein. The data contain 490,000 or so distinct CDR3 sequences, roughly a tenth of them singletons. The sequences come from PBMCs, collected before TCRalphabeta/CD19-depleted stem cell transplant. These receptors came from a child aged 2-15 years with inherited bone marrow failure, due to receive a stem cell transplant.

This clonotype has a handful of counts. The V gene is TRBV12-3 or TRBV12-4, the J gene TRBJ2-3; no clear D. CDR3 length equals 11 residues. V lost 6 bases and J lost 8, with 9 bases in between. CDR3 in DNA: TGTGCCAGCAGCGCCCAAGTTACGCAGTATTTT. It codes for CASSAQVTQYF.

This clonotype was recorded many times. The chain combines TRBV29-1 with TRBJ1-1, with D tentatively TRBD1 (5 bases). Germline CDR1 reads SQVTM; CDR2 reads ANQGSEA. Trimming removed 6 bases from V and 1 base from J, with 12 bases in between. The CDR3 length is 13 residues. CDR3 nucleotides: TGCAGCGTCTTCAGGGACCCGAACACTGAAGCTTTCTTT. Amino acid sequence: CSVFRDPNTEAFF.

This clonotype showed up just a few times. The CDR3 here is CASSEHQRDSPLHF. CDR3 sequence (DNA): TGTGCCAGCAGTGAACACCAAAGAGATTCACCCCTCCACTTT. This chain connects TRBV6-1 to TRBJ1-6; D not certain. V lost 2 bases to trimming and J lost 8 bases, with 10 bases between them. The CDR3 length is 14 residues. The germline V gene encodes CDR1 MNHNS and CDR2 SASEGT.

This clonotype was seen at least ten times. The rearrangement links TRBV5-1 to TRBJ2-2; 7 nucleotides agree with TRBD2. Germline loops: CDR1 SGHRS, CDR2 YFSETQ. This CDR3 is built from 17 residues. The ends lost 0 bases at V and 3 bases at J; junction bases unmatched: 8. The CDR3 sequence is CASSLGWAGDDTGELFF. In DNA, the CDR3 is TGCGCCAGCAGCTTGGGATGGGCGGGAGATGACACCGGGGAGCTGTTTTTT.

This clonotype was seen a few times. The chain is built from TRBV5-4 and TRBJ2-5; D is unresolved. The CDR3 has 12 amino acids. CDR1 SGHNT and CDR2 YYREEE come from the germline V gene (reference sequence). The V end was cut by 6 bases, the J end by 5 bases, with 11 bases between. The CDR3 region is CASTGVGETQYF. The CDR3 nucleotides are TGTGCCAGCACCGGAGTCGGTGAGACCCAGTACTTC.

The CDR3 reads CASSHRGRGGDTQYF. Written as DNA, the CDR3 is TGCGCCAGCAGCCACCGGGGTAGGGGCGGAGATACGCAGTATTTT. This rearrangement joins TRBV4-1 to TRBJ2-3; D may correspond to TRBD1 or TRBD2 (5 bases each). The V and J ends lost 3 bases and 5 bases respectively, with 15 bases between them. The CDR3 is made up of 15 amino acids. The germline gives CDR1 MGHRA, CDR2 YSYEKL.

V and J are TRBV19 and TRBJ1-5; 7 nucleotides align to TRBD1. Germline assignment: CDR1 LNHDA and CDR2 SQIVND (reference sequence). Trimming took 10 bases from V and 0 from J; bases not matched to a gene: 12. The CDR3 runs 16 residues. CDR3: CATLGQLQLSNQPQHF. The CDR3 DNA is TGTGCCACCCTGGGACAGCTACAGCTTAGCAATCAGCCCCAGCATTTT.

This clonotype appeared many times. The chain has TRBV15 and TRBJ1-2; D ambiguous. Germline values: CDR1 LNHNV, CDR2 YYDKDF (reference sequence). The V gene lost 0 bases and the J gene lost 6 bases, with 17 bases spanning the gap. CDR3 length: 16 amino acids. CDR3 sequence: CATSREVGDRVDGYTF. The CDR3 DNA follows: TGTGCCACCAGCAGAGAGGTCGGGGATAGGGTTGATGGCTACACCTTC.

To note about this clonotype: A much larger clone lies a single base off, so this may be a read error. The chain joins TRBV3-1 to TRBJ2-1, with D possibly matching TRBD2 (5 bases). V dropped 8 bases and J dropped 0 bases, with 23 bases sitting between them. Germline CDR1 and CDR2: LGHDT and YNNKEL (reference sequence). The CDR3 is 18 amino acids. The CDR3 loop reads CASCLAQNPGSSYNEQFF. The CDR3 coding sequence is TGTGCCAGCTGTTTAGCGCAGAACCCAGGTAGCTCCTACAATGAGCAGTTCTTC.

This clonotype was seen many times. The rearrangement joins TRBV7-2 to TRBJ1-2; 7 bases match TRBD1. The CDR3 spans 16 residues. V gave up 0 bases and J gave up 0 bases; unmatched junction bases: 4. Germline V gene sequence: CDR1 SGHTA, CDR2 FQGNSA. The CDR3 loop reads CASSLAGQGANYGYTF. The DNA for the CDR3 is TGTGCCAGCAGCTTAGCGGGGCAGGGGGCTAACTATGGCTACACCTTC. Variable domain in full (rest from reference TRBV7-2 and TRBJ1-2): GAGVSQSPSNKVTEKGKDVELRCDPISGHTALYWYRQSLGQGLEFLIYFQGNSAPDKSGLPSDRFSAERTGGSVSTLTIQRTQQEDSAVYLCASSLAGQGANYGYTFGSGTRLTVV.

Many counts were recorded for this clonotype. The chain's CDR3 is CASSLTFGEAGYEQYF. The CDR3 DNA follows: TGTGCCAGCAGCTTAACCTTCGGGGAAGCGGGGTACGAGCAGTACTTC. V usage is TRBV7-2 and J usage is TRBJ2-7; 7 bases agree with TRBD2. V lost 2 bases and J lost 4; bases outside the gene matches: 11. This CDR3 has 16 residues. Germline CDR1 is SGHTA and CDR2 is FQGNSA.

At least ten counts were recorded for this clonotype. CDR3 nucleotides: TGCGCCAGCACCCTCGGGTCAGGGAACACTGAAGCTTTCTTT. Translated, it gives CASTLGSGNTEAFF. The J gene is TRBJ1-1, the V gene TRBV5-1, with D unresolved. Trimming took off 6 bases at V and 1 base at J, with 13 bases between the two ends. CDR3 length: 14 amino acids. Germline loops: CDR1 SGHRS, CDR2 YFSETQ.

This clonotype was counted ten times or more. The J gene is TRBJ2-1, the V gene TRBV27; TRBD1 matches at 7 bases. Trimming at V came to 5 bases and at J to 2 bases, leaving 6 bases not matched to a gene. This CDR3 comprises 15 residues. Germline CDR1 is MNHEY and CDR2 is SMNVEV (reference sequence). Here the CDR3 DNA reads TGTGCCAGCAGTCCGGGGACAGAAGCCTACAATGAGCAGTTCTTC. Translating it yields CASSPGTEAYNEQFF.

This clonotype has ten or more counts. The gene calls are TRBV7-2 and TRBJ2-7; no definite D call. Germline CDR1 and CDR2: SGHTA and FQGNSA. This CDR3 region has 14 residues. The V and J ends lost 1 base and 2 bases respectively, with 9 bases between them. DNA of the CDR3: TGTGCCAGCAGCTTAGAAGGCCCCACCTACGAGCAGTACTTC. Its protein is CASSLEGPTYEQYF.

This clonotype has a count of ten or more. The chain joins TRBV29-1 to TRBJ2-3, with D unclear. The length of the CDR3 is 10 residues. The germline V gene encodes CDR1 SQVTM and CDR2 ANQGSEA. Trimming removed 1 base at V and 4 bases at J, with 0 bases between. The CDR3 sequence: CSVEADTQYF. CDR3 in DNA: TGCAGCGTTGAAGCAGATACGCAGTATTTT.

This clonotype appeared many times. This chain joins TRBV2 and TRBJ2-1; unclear D gene. This CDR3 has 13 amino acids. The germline gives CDR1 SNHLY, CDR2 FYNNEI. The V end was cut by 3 bases, the J end by 3 bases, with 6 bases between. CDR3 sequence (DNA): TGTGCCAGCAGTGACCCCAACTACAATGAGCAGTTCTTC. Protein: CASSDPNYNEQFF.

This clonotype was detected ten times or more. The chain employs TRBV3-1 and TRBJ2-3; D is uncertain. The germline gives CDR1 LGHDT, CDR2 YNNKEL (reference sequence). Between the trimmed V and J ends, which lost 6 bases and 3 bases, there was a span of 4 bases. The CDR3 has 11 residues. In DNA, the CDR3 is TGTGCCAGCAGTCAAACAGATACGCAGTATTTT. Translating it yields CASSQTDTQYF.

Ten or more counts support this clonotype. The chain uses TRBV2 and TRBJ2-5; 14 bases line up with TRBD2. With 1 base clipped from V and 5 bases from J, the junction kept 6 bases outside the gene matches. Germline V gene lookup returns CDR1 SNHLY and CDR2 FYNNEI. The CDR3 loop spans 17 amino acids. The CDR3 nucleotides are TGTGCCAGCAGTGAAGATGTGGGACTAGCGGGAGTGGAGACCCAGTACTTC. It is translated as CASSEDVGLAGVETQYF.

There are many counts of this clonotype. The chain has TRBV7-2 and TRBJ2-1, with a weak D call TRBD2 (5 bases). Trimming stripped 6 bases from V and 3 bases from J, with 21 bases between. Germline V gene data show CDR1 as SGHTA and CDR2 as FQGNSA. The CDR3 length is 17 residues. The DNA of the CDR3 is TGTGCCAGCAGTGGTTCTAAGGCGGGCCGGCTCTACAATGAGCAGTTCTTC. It encodes CASSGSKAGRLYNEQFF.

The table lists this clonotype with many counts. J is TRBJ2-7 and V is TRBV7-2; possibly TRBD1 for D (6 bases). Per the germline V gene, CDR1 is SGHTA and CDR2 is FQGNSA. The CDR3 consists of 16 residues. V was shortened by 2 bases and J by 0 bases, with 14 bases between the two germline ends. The CDR3 is CASSLFNRDNSYEQYF. For the CDR3, the DNA is TGTGCCAGCAGCTTATTTAACCGGGACAACTCCTACGAGCAGTACTTC. The full variable domain, rest sourced from reference TRBV7-2 and TRBJ2-7, is GAGVSQSPSNKVTEKGKDVELRCDPISGHTALYWYRQSLGQGLEFLIYFQGNSAPDKSGLPSDRFSAERTGGSVSTLTIQRTQQEDSAVYLCASSLFNRDNSYEQYFGPGTRLTVT.

The rearrangement uses TRBV19 and TRBJ2-7; TRBD2 matches at 7 bases. CDR1 LNHDA and CDR2 SQIVND come from the germline V gene (reference sequence). The CDR3 sequence is 14 residues long. The trim removed 6 bases at V and 0 bases at J, leaving 5 bases unmatched. CDR3 sequence (DNA): TGTGCCAGTAGATTGGCGGGAGACTCCTACGAGCAGTACTTC. Translation: CASRLAGDSYEQYF.

This clonotype was picked up many times. This chain joins TRBV12-3 or TRBV12-4 and TRBJ2-3, with D possibly being TRBD1 or TRBD2 (5 bases each). Trimming shortened V by 3 bases and J by 4 bases, and 17 bases separated the two germline ends. CDR3 length: 16 amino acids. As DNA, the CDR3 is TGTGCCAGCAGTTTGGTCGGGGCAGGGTGGGCAGATACGCAGTATTTT. The encoded protein is CASSLVGAGWADTQYF.

This clonotype came up many times. The chain recombines TRBV4-2 with TRBJ2-7; D ambiguous. Germline-derived CDR1 and CDR2 are LGHNA and YNFKEQ. The CDR3 runs 12 residues. V lost 0 bases and J 2 bases, leaving 2 bases between the germline ends. Here the CDR3 DNA reads TGTGCCAGCAGCCAAGAAGCCTACGAGCAGTACTTC. Its protein is CASSQEAYEQYF.

In this sample, this clonotype turned up a few times. The chain is built from TRBV19 and TRBJ2-1; 8 positions match TRBD2. Germline trimming cut 6 bases from V and 6 bases from J; bases unmatched to any gene: 7. This CDR3 is 14 amino acids long. CDR1 is LNHDA, CDR2 SQIVND, per germline (reference sequence). The CDR3 DNA follows: TGTGCCAGTAGCACCGATGGACTAGCCAATGAGCAGTTCTTC. It is translated as CASSTDGLANEQFF.

The V gene is TRBV23-1, the J gene TRBJ2-7, with 8 bases that match TRBD2. TRBV23-1 carries the ORF label, with uncertain function. The CDR3 is 14 amino acids. The trim removed 10 bases at V and 11 bases at J, leaving 19 bases unmatched. The CDR3 DNA sequence: TGCGCCACCCAAAGGGGTGAGGAGCGGGAGTTAAAGTACTTC. Translating it yields CATQRGEERELKYF.

This clonotype occurred many times. This chain uses TRBV7-9 with TRBJ2-7; 7 bases are shared with TRBD2. This CDR3 is 17 amino acids long. Germline V CDR1 and CDR2: SEHNR, FQNEAQ (reference sequence). The J segment lost 5 bases and the V segment lost 2 bases, leaving 15 bases of the junction unmatched. The CDR3 loop reads CASSLFDRRELAHEQYF. CDR3 sequence (DNA): TGTGCCAGCAGCTTATTTGATAGGCGGGAGCTTGCCCACGAGCAGTACTTC.